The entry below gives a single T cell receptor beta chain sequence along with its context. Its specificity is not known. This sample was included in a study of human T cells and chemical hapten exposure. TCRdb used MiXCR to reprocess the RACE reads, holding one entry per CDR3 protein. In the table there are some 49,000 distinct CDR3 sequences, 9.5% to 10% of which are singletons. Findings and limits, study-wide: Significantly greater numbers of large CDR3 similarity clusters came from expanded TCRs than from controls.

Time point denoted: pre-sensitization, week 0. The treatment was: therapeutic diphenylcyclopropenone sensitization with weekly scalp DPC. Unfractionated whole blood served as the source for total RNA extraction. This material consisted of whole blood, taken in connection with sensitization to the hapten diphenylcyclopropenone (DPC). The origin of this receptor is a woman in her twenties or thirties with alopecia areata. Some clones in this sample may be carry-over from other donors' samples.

The CDR3 nucleotides read TGTGCCAGCAGTACAGGGGTATCCGGGGAGCTGTTTTTT. Translating gives CASSTGVSGELFF. This chain joins TRBV25-1 and TRBJ2-2; 7 bases line up with TRBD1. Germline V gene data show CDR1 as MGHDK and CDR2 as SYGVNS. J lost 6 bases, V lost 5 bases, and 3 bases had no gene match. The CDR3 spans 13 residues.